One sample yielded the 31 T cell receptor beta chains listed below, sequenced in a study of blood T cell repertoires in COVID-19. Repertoires were generated with immunoSEQ multiplex PCR, while TCRdb's copy carries only in-frame clones and drops some. The sample lists under 400,000 clones, around 90% occurring once. The sequenced sample consisted of peripheral blood. These receptors originate from a woman aged 60 to 75 with COVID-19, enrolled during active disease.

This clone was counted a few times. This sequence joins TRBV25-1 and TRBJ1-5; 7 bases map to TRBD1. V shed 1 base, J shed 7 bases, and the junction held 10 bases outside the gene matches. Per germline, CDR1 MGHDK and CDR2 SYGVNS. This CDR3 is 16 amino acids long. The CDR3 nucleotides read TGTGCCAGCAGTGAATCGAGGGGGCGCGTGCGACAGCCCCAGCATTTT. This encodes CASSESRGRVRQPQHF. The entire variable domain, with the rest obtained from reference TRBV25-1 and TRBJ1-5, is as follows: EADIYQTPRYLVIGTGKKITLECSQTMGHDKMYWYQQDPGMELHLIHYSYGVNSTEKGDLSSESTVSRIRTEHFPLTLESARPSHTSQYLCASSESRGRVRQPQHFGDGTRLSIL.

The CDR3 loop reads CASSLSQYTYEQYF. The CDR3 bases are TGTGCCAGCAGCCTTTCCCAGTACACCTACGAGCAGTACTTC. This sequence joins TRBV4-2 and TRBJ2-7; D remains unclear. Trimming took off 4 bases at V and 2 bases at J, with 12 bases between the two ends. Germline values: CDR1 LGHNA, CDR2 YNFKEQ. This CDR3 comprises 14 residues.

The rearrangement joins TRBV6-5 to TRBJ1-6; D unresolved. This CDR3 contains 15 residues. The germline V gene encodes CDR1 MNHEY and CDR2 SVGAGI. Trimming removed 3 bases from V and 9 bases from J, with 15 bases in between. In nucleotides, the CDR3 is TGTGCCAGCAGTTATGGAGGGCTGGCAGGTTCACCCCTCCACTTT. As protein: CASSYGGLAGSPLHF.

J is TRBJ1-6 and V is TRBV5-6, with 10 nucleotides matching TRBD1. This CDR3 has 18 amino acids. The trim removed 5 bases at V and 0 bases at J, leaving 8 bases unmatched. Germline lookup yields CDR1 SGHDT and CDR2 YYEEEE. In DNA, the CDR3 is TGTGCCAGCAGTTACCGACAGGGGGCCAACTCCTATAATTCACCCCTCCACTTT. Residues: CASSYRQGANSYNSPLHF.

The V call is TRBV28, the J call TRBJ2-2, with TRBD1 matching 11 bases. Trimming cost V 3 bases and J 3 bases; bases outside gene matches: 12. The CDR3 sequence is 19 residues long. Germline V gene sequence: CDR1 MDHEN, CDR2 SYDVKM. The CDR3 coding sequence is TGTGCCAGCAGTTTGGCGTTTGAAGGGGGACAGGGGGACACCGGGGAGCTGTTTTTT. Protein sequence: CASSLAFEGGQGDTGELFF.

The chain employs TRBV6-5 and TRBJ1-4; TRBD1 aligns across 7 bases. The CDR3 length is 14 residues. With 6 bases clipped from V and 8 bases from J, the junction kept 9 bases outside the gene matches. Per germline, CDR1 MNHEY and CDR2 SVGAGI. CDR3: CASRPTGVAEKLFF. DNA for the CDR3: TGTGCCAGCAGGCCCACAGGGGTCGCCGAAAAACTGTTTTTT.

This clone was seen once. The genes are TRBV3-1 (or the pseudogene TRBV3-2) and TRBJ2-4, with D tentatively TRBD1 (5 bases). CDR3 length equals 14 residues. V lost 8 bases to trimming and J lost 0 bases, with 11 bases between them. Looked up from germline, CDR1 is LGHDT and CDR2 is YNNKEL (reference sequence). The CDR3 DNA reads as TGTGCCAGCGCCAGGGAATCAGCCAAAAACATTCAGTACTTC. Encoded protein: CASARESAKNIQYF.

DNA of the CDR3: TGTGCCAGCAGCCAAGTAGCCACCACCACTGAAGCTTTCTTT. It is translated as CASSQVATTTEAFF. V gene TRBV14 combines with J gene TRBJ1-1; D gene uncertain. The V gene's germline CDR1 is SGHDN and CDR2 FVKESK. The V and J ends lost 1 base and 4 bases respectively, with 10 bases between them. There are 14 residues in the CDR3.

The chain carries TRBV20-1 and TRBJ1-2, with 7 bases fitting TRBD1. Germline V gives CDR1 DFQATT, CDR2 SNEGSKA (reference sequence). The trim removed 3 bases at V and 5 bases at J, leaving 12 bases unmatched. The CDR3 contains 15 residues. The CDR3 loop reads CSASGDATRGYGYTF. CDR3 DNA: TGCAGTGCTAGTGGGGACGCTACCAGGGGGTATGGCTACACCTTC.

This clone was observed a handful of times. V and J are TRBV7-2 and TRBJ2-7; 9 bases are a match to TRBD1. The germline CDR1 and CDR2 sequences are SGHTA and FQGNSA. V was pared by 6 bases and J by 4 bases, with 10 bases of the junction left unmatched. The CDR3 runs 15 residues. Here the CDR3 DNA reads TGTGCCAGCAGTTTGGACAGGGGCGCGTGGTACGAGCAGTACTTC. This codes for CASSLDRGAWYEQYF.

J is TRBJ1-2 and V is TRBV5-1, with 9 bases lining up with TRBD1. Germline loops: CDR1 SGHRS, CDR2 YFSETQ. This CDR3 is built from 16 residues. The J segment lost 2 bases and the V segment lost 4 bases, leaving 9 bases of the junction unmatched. The CDR3 coding sequence is TGCGCCAGCAGCGTCCGTCCGGGACAGGGAAACTATGGCTACACCTTC. The encoded protein is CASSVRPGQGNYGYTF.

The chain carries TRBV9 and TRBJ2-5; 7 bases agree with TRBD2. There are 15 residues in the CDR3. CDR1 and CDR2 from the germline V gene are SGDLS and YYNGEE. Trimming at V came to 4 bases and at J to 4 bases, leaving 10 bases not matched to a gene. The CDR3 DNA follows: TGTGCCAGCAGCTCCCGGACTGGGGGGGGAGAGACCCAGTACTTC. Protein: CASSSRTGGGETQYF.

CDR3 nucleotide sequence: TGTGCCAGCAGGGAAAGCGTGTGGGCTGAAGCTTTCTTT. It yields the protein CASRESVWAEAFF. This sequence joins TRBV2 and TRBJ1-1, with D uncertain. This CDR3 is built from 13 residues. Between the trimmed V and J ends, which lost 6 bases and 6 bases, there was a span of 14 bases. Germline loops: CDR1 SNHLY, CDR2 FYNNEI.

There are many counts of this clone. Other DNA variants within this sample encode the same CDR3. This chain joins TRBV9 and TRBJ1-5, with TRBD1 matching over 9 bases. Germline lookup yields CDR1 SGDLS and CDR2 YYNGEE. The V segment lost 2 bases and the J segment 4 bases; nucleotides outside the gene matches: 1. CDR3 size: 14 residues. Written as DNA, the CDR3 is TGTGCCAGCAGCGTGGGACAGGGTAATCAGCCCCAGCATTTT. Its translation: CASSVGQGNQPQHF.

This clone was recorded many times. This chain connects TRBV20-1 to TRBJ1-3, with a possible D match to TRBD1 (6 bases). Trimming removed 3 bases from V and 3 bases from J, with 12 bases in between. The CDR3 contains 14 residues. Germline-derived CDR1 and CDR2 are DFQATT and SNEGSKA (reference sequence). The CDR3 DNA reads TGCAGTGCTAGTGTGACAGGTAGTGGAAACACCATATATTTT. Protein product: CSASVTGSGNTIYF.

The chain links TRBV19 to TRBJ1-2; TRBD1 might be the D (6 bases). Germline-derived CDR1 and CDR2 are LNHDA and SQIVND (reference sequence). The CDR3 covers 18 residues. Trimming stripped 5 bases from V and 4 bases from J, with 26 bases between. The CDR3 region is CASSVAPSSTGGTYGYTF. As DNA, the CDR3 is TGTGCCAGTAGTGTAGCTCCGAGTTCGACGGGGGGCACCTATGGCTACACCTTC.

This sequence joins TRBV2 and TRBJ1-5; TRBD1 agrees at 8 bases. The CDR3 covers 16 residues. V lost 5 bases to trimming and J lost 4 bases; unmatched junction nucleotides: 10. Germline V gene lookup returns CDR1 SNHLY and CDR2 FYNNEI. The CDR3 here is CASSFQGQGGNQPQHF. The CDR3 DNA reads TGTGCCAGCAGTTTCCAAGGACAGGGCGGGAATCAGCCCCAGCATTTT.

The rearrangement uses TRBV25-1 and TRBJ1-4; D ambiguous. This CDR3 comprises 13 residues. V was clipped by 2 bases and J by 6 bases, with 7 bases between them. The germline CDR1 and CDR2 sequences are MGHDK and SYGVNS. The CDR3 nucleotides are TGTGCCAGCAGTGAACTGGGAGATGAAAAACTGTTTTTT. Protein product: CASSELGDEKLFF.

The CDR3 spells CSADRNYGYTF. The CDR3 nucleotides are TGCAGCGCTGACCGTAACTATGGCTACACCTTC. The chain has TRBV29-1 and TRBJ1-2; D not resolved. Germline-derived CDR1 and CDR2 are SQVTM and ANQGSEA. The CDR3 length is 11 residues. The germline V and J ends were trimmed by 7 bases and 1 base, with 7 bases remaining between them.

The chain combines TRBV18 with TRBJ2-1; no definite D call. V was trimmed by 1 base and J by 8 bases, leaving 12 bases between them. Germline V gives CDR1 KGHSH, CDR2 LQKENI. The CDR3 totals 14 residues. The CDR3 DNA reads TGTGCCAGCTCACCACGGGCCTACGGCGATGAGCAGTTCTTC. Amino acid sequence: CASSPRAYGDEQFF.

The rearrangement joins TRBV10-1 to TRBJ2-3, with 9 bases fitting TRBD2. The germline CDR1 and CDR2 sequences are WNHNN and SYGVQD (reference sequence). The CDR3 length is 19 residues. Trimming cost V 3 bases and J 0 bases; bases outside gene matches: 13. CDR3 sequence: CASSDGGASGNPSTDTQYF. As DNA, the CDR3 is TGCGCCAGCAGTGACGGGGGGGCTAGCGGGAACCCTAGCACAGATACGCAGTATTTT.

The J gene is TRBJ1-6, the V gene TRBV10-2, with a possible D match to TRBD1 (6 bases). V was pared by 4 bases and J by 10 bases, with 11 bases between. The CDR3 loop spans 13 amino acids. Germline loops: CDR1 WSHSY, CDR2 SAAADI. The CDR3 bases are TGCGCCAGCAGTGGACAGGTTCCGTCACCCCTCCACTTT. Its protein is CASSGQVPSPLHF.

V gene TRBV19 combines with J gene TRBJ2-5; 9 bases agree with TRBD2. This CDR3 region has 14 residues. The trim removed 6 bases at V and 5 bases at J, leaving 7 bases unmatched. Germline-derived CDR1 and CDR2 are LNHDA and SQIVND (reference sequence). The DNA of the CDR3 is TGTGCCAGTAGGGGCGGGGGGGCCGTGGAGACCCAGTACTTC. It translates to CASRGGGAVETQYF.

This chain connects TRBV10-3 to TRBJ1-4; TRBD1 might be the D (6 bases). This CDR3 is 13 amino acids long. CDR1 is ENHRY and CDR2 is SYGVKD in the germline V gene. V lost 8 bases and J 7 bases, leaving 14 bases between the germline ends. CDR3 amino acids: CAISDRNVEKLFF. CDR3 coding DNA: TGTGCCATCTCAGACAGGAACGTTGAAAAACTGTTTTTT.

The CDR3 DNA follows: TGTGCCAGTAGTATAGGTAAATGGAGTAATTCACCCCTCCACTTT. This codes for CASSIGKWSNSPLHF. The chain couples TRBV19 to TRBJ1-6; D gene ambiguous. Germline values: CDR1 LNHDA, CDR2 SQIVND (reference sequence). Between the trimmed V and J ends, which lost 1 base and 6 bases, there was a span of 10 bases. CDR3 length: 15 amino acids.

This clone was counted a single time. The V call is TRBV11-3, the J call TRBJ2-2; 12 bases align to TRBD2. CDR3 length: 15 residues. V shed 4 bases, J shed 5 bases, and the junction held 2 bases outside the gene matches. CDR1 and CDR2 from the germline V gene are SGHNT and YENEEA. CDR3 bases: TGTGCCAGCAGCTCCCTAGCGGGGGGGACCGGGGAGCTGTTTTTT. Translating it yields CASSSLAGGTGELFF.

The rearrangement joins TRBV7-3 to TRBJ2-2; 9 bases align to TRBD1. The germline V gene has CDR1 SGHTA and CDR2 FQGTGA. V dropped 5 bases and J dropped 5; count of bases not matched to a gene: 6. The CDR3 runs 15 residues. CDR3 in DNA: TGTGCCAGCAGCCGGGGGACAGGGCTTACCGGGGAGCTGTTTTTT. Its protein is CASSRGTGLTGELFF.

CDR3 in DNA: TGCGCCAGCAGCTTCCAGGGGGCGTTAGATACGCAGTATTTT. Amino acid sequence: CASSFQGALDTQYF. V is TRBV5-1 and J is TRBJ2-3, with 8 bases lining up with TRBD1. Germline lookup yields CDR1 SGHRS and CDR2 YFSETQ. CDR3 length: 14 amino acids. With V trimmed by 2 bases and J by 5 bases, 4 bases remained unmatched.

The rearrangement joins TRBV6-5 to TRBJ1-2; a possible D gene is TRBD1 (5 bases). Trimming removed 6 bases at V and 5 bases at J, with 13 bases between. The CDR3 has 13 amino acids. Looked up from germline, CDR1 is MNHEY and CDR2 is SVGAGI. DNA of the CDR3: TGTGCCAGCAGGGTGGGGCGCCTTTATGGCTACACCTTC. Translated: CASRVGRLYGYTF.

The count of this clone is one. The rearrangement uses TRBV11-1 and TRBJ1-2; D may be TRBD1 (5 bases). This CDR3 contains 13 residues. V was pared by 1 base and J by 8 bases, with 11 bases between. Germline lookup yields CDR1 SGHAT and CDR2 FQDESV (reference sequence). The CDR3 spells CASSLDGGDGYTF. CDR3 coding DNA: TGTGCCAGCAGCTTAGACGGAGGGGACGGCTACACCTTC.

The chain recombines TRBV3-1 (or the pseudogene TRBV3-2) with TRBJ2-7; the D is unclear. Germline CDR1 is LGHDT and CDR2 is YNNKEL (reference sequence). V shed 0 bases and J shed 7 bases, with 4 bases lying between them. CDR3 length: 11 residues. The CDR3 region has the DNA TGTGCCAGCAGCCAAGAGAGGGAGCAGTACTTC. Its translation is CASSQEREQYF.